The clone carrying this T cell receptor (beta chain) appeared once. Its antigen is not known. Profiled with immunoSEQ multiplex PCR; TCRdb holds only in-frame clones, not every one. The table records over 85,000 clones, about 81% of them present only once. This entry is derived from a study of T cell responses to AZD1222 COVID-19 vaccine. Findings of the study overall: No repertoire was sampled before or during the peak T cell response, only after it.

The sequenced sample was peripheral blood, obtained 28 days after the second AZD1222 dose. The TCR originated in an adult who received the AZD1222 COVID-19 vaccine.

CDR3 loop: CASSYSDRGYNSPLHF. CDR3 nucleotide sequence: TGTGCCAGCAGTTACTCGGACAGGGGCTATAATTCACCCCTCCACTTT. V gene TRBV6-5 combines with J gene TRBJ1-6; 9 bases are a match to TRBD1. Germline-derived CDR1 and CDR2 are MNHEY and SVGAGI. The CDR3 has 16 amino acids. The V segment lost 0 bases and the J segment 3 bases; nucleotides outside the gene matches: 0.